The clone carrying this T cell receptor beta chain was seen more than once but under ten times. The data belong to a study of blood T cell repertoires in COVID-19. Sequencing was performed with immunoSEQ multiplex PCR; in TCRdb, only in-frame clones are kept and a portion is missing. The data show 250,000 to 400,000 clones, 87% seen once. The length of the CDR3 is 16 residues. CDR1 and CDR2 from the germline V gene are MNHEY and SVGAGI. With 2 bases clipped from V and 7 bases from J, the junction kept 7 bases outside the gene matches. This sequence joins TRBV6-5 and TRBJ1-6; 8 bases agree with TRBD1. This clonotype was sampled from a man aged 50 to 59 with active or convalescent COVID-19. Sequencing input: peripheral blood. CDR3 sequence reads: CASSYEAGGWNSPLHF. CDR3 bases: TGTGCCAGCAGTTACGAGGCAGGGGGCTGGAATTCACCCCTCCACTTT.